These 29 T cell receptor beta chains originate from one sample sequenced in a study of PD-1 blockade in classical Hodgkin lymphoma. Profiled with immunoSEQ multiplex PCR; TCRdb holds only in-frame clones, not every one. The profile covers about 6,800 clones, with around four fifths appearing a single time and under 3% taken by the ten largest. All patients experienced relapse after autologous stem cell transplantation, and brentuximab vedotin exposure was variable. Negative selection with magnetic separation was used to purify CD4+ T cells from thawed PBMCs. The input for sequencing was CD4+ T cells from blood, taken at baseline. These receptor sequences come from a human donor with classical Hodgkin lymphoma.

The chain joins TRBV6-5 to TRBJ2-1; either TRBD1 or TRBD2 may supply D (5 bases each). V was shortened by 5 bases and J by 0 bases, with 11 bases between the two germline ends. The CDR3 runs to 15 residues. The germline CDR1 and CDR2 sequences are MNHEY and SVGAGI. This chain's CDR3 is CASSPAGSSYNEQFF. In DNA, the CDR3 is TGTGCCAGCAGTCCGGCAGGGAGCTCCTACAATGAGCAGTTCTTC.

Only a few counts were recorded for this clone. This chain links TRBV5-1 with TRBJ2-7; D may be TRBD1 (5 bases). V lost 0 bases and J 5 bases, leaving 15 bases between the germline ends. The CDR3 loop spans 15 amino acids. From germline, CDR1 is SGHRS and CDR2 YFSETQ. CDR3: CASSLAPGHGDEQYF. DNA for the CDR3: TGCGCCAGCAGCTTGGCCCCAGGACACGGAGACGAGCAGTACTTC.

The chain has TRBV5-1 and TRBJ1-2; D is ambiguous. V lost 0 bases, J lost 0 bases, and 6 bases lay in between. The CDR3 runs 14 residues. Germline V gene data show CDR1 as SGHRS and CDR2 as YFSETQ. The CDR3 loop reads CASSLDQANYGYTF. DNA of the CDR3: TGCGCCAGCAGCTTGGATCAGGCTAACTATGGCTACACCTTC.

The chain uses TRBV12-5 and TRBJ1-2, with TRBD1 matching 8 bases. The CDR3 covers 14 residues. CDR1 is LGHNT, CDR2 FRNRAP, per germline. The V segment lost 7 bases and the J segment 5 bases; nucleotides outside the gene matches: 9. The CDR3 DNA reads TGTGCTAGTGCCACCGACAGGGGCGGGTATGGCTACACCTTC. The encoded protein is CASATDRGGYGYTF.

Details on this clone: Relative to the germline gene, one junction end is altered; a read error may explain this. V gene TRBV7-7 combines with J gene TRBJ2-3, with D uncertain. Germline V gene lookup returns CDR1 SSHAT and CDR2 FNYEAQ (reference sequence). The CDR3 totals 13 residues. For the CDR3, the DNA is TGTGCTAGCAGCTTAGATTCAGGAGATACGCAGTATTTT. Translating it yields CASSLDSGDTQYF. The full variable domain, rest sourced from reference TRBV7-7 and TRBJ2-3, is GAGVSQSPRYKVTKRGQDVTLRCDPISSHATLYWYQQALGQGPEFLTYFNYEAQPDKSGLPSDRFSAERPEGSISTLTIQRTEQRDSAMYRCASSLDSGDTQYFGPGTRLTVL.

CDR3 sequence: CASSPSYEQYF. The CDR3 DNA reads TGTGCCAGCAGCCCGAGCTACGAGCAGTACTTC. V is TRBV11-2 and J is TRBJ2-7, with D unclear. V lost 5 bases and J 3 bases, leaving 5 bases between the germline ends. The CDR3 sequence is 11 residues long. Germline values: CDR1 SGHAT, CDR2 FQNNGV.

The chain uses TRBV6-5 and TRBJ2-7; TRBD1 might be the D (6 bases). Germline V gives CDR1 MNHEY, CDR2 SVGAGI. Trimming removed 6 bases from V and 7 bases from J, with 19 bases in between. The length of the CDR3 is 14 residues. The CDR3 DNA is TGTGCCAGCAGGGGAAACAGGGAAGAAGGTGAGCAGTACTTC. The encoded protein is CASRGNREEGEQYF.

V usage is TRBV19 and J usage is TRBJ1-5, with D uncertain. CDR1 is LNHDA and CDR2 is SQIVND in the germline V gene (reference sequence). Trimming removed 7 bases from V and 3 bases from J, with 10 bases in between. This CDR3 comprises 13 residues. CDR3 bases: TGTGCCAGTATGCTCAGCCCCAATCAGCCCCAGCATTTT. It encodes CASMLSPNQPQHF.

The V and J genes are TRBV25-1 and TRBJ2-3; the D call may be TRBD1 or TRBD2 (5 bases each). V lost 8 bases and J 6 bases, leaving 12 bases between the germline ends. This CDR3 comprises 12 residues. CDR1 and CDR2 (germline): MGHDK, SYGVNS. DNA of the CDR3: TGTGCCAGCGGCTACGAGGGGGATACGCAGTATTTT. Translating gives CASGYEGDTQYF. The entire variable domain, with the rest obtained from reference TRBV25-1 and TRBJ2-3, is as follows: EADIYQTPRYLVIGTGKKITLECSQTMGHDKMYWYQQDPGMELHLIHYSYGVNSTEKGDLSSESTVSRIRTEHFPLTLESARPSHTSQYLCASGYEGDTQYFGPGTRLTVL.

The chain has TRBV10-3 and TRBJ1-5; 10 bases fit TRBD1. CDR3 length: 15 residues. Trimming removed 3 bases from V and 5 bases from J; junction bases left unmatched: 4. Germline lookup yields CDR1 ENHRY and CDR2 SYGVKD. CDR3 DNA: TGTGCCATCAGTGACCCGGGACAGGGGTATCAGCCCCAGCATTTT. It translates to CAISDPGQGYQPQHF.

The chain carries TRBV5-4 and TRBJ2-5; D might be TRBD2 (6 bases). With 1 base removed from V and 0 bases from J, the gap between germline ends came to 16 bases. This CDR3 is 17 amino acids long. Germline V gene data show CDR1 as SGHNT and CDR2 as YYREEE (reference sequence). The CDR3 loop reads CASSLLFSGGYQETQYF. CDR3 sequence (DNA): TGTGCCAGCAGCTTGCTCTTTAGCGGAGGGTACCAAGAGACCCAGTACTTC.

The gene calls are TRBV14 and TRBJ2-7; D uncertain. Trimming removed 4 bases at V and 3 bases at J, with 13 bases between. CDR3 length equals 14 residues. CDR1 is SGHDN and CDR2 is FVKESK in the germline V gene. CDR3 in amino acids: CASSPQTLDYEQYF. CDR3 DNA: TGTGCCAGCAGCCCCCAGACCTTAGACTACGAGCAGTACTTC.

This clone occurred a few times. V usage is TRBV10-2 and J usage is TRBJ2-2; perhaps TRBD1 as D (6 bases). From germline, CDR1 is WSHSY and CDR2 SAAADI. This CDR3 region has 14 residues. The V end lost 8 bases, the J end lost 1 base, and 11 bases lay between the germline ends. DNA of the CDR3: TGCGCCAGCGTCGGACAGAGGAACACCGGGGAGCTGTTTTTT. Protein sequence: CASVGQRNTGELFF.

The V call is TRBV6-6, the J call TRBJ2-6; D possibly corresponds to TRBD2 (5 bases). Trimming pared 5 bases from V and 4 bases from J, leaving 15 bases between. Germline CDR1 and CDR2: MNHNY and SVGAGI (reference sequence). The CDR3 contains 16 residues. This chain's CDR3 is CASSPTPGSGANVLTF. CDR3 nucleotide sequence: TGTGCCAGCAGTCCCACTCCGGGGTCCGGGGCCAACGTCCTGACTTTC.

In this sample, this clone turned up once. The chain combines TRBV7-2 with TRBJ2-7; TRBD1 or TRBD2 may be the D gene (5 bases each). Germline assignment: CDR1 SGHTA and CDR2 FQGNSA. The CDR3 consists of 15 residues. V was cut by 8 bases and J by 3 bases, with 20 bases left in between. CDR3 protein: CASAPGPRTLYEQYF. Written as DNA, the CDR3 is TGTGCCAGCGCCCCGGGACCCAGGACACTCTACGAGCAGTACTTC.

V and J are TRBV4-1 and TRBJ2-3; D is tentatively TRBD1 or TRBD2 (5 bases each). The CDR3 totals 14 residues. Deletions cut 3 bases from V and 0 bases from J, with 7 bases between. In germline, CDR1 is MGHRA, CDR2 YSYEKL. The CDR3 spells CASSQGPSTDTQYF. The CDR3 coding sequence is TGCGCCAGCAGCCAGGGACCCAGCACAGATACGCAGTATTTT.

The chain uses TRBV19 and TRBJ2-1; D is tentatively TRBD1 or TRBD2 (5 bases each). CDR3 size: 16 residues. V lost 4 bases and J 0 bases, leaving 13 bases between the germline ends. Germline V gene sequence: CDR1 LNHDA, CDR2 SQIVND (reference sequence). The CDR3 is CASSNGARLSYNEQFF. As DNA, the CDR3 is TGTGCCAGTAGTAACGGGGCTAGGCTCTCCTACAATGAGCAGTTCTTC. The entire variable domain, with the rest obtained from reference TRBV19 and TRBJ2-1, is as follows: DGGITQSPKYLFRKEGQNVTLSCEQNLNHDAMYWYRQDPGQGLRLIYYSQIVNDFQKGDIAEGYSVSREKKESFPLTVTSAQKNPTAFYLCASSNGARLSYNEQFFGPGTRLTVL.

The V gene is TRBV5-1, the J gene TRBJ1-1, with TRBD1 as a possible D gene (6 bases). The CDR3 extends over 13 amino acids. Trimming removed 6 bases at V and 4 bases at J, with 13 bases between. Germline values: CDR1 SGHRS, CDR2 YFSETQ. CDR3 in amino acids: CASTRGGGTEAFF. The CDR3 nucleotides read TGCGCCAGCACTCGCGGGGGCGGCACTGAAGCTTTCTTT.

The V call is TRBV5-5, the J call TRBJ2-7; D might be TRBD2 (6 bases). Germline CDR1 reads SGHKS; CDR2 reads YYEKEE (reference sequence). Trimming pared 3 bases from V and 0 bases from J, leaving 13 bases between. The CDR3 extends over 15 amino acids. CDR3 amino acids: CASSSSLATSYEQYF. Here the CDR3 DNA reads TGTGCCAGCAGCTCGAGCCTAGCGACCTCCTACGAGCAGTACTTC. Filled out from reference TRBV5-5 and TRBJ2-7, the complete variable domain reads DAGVTQSPTHLIKTRGQQVTLRCSPISGHKSVSWYQQVLGQGPQFIFQYYEKEERGRGNFPDRFSARQFPNYSSELNVNALLLGDSALYLCASSSSLATSYEQYFGPGTRLTVT.

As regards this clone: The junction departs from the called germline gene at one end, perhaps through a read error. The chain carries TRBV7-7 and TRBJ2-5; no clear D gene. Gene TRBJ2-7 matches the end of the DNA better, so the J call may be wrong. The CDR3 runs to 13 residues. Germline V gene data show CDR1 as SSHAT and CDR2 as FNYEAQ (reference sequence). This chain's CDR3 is CASSVSLRSEQYF. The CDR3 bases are TGTGCTAGCAGCGTTTCCTTGCGCAGCGAGCAGTACTTC.

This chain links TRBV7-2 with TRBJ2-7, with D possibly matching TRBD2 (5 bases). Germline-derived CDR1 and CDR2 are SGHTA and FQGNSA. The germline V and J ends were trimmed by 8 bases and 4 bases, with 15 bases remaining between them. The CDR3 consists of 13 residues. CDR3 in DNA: TGTGCCAGCCAGAGGGTCCCAGATTACGAGCAGTACTTC. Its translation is CASQRVPDYEQYF.

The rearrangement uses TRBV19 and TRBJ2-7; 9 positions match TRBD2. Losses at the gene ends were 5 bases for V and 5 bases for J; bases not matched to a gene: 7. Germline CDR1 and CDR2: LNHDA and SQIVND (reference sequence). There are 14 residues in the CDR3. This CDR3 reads CASSLRLAVDEQYF. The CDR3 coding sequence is TGTGCCAGTAGTCTTAGACTAGCGGTCGACGAGCAGTACTTC.

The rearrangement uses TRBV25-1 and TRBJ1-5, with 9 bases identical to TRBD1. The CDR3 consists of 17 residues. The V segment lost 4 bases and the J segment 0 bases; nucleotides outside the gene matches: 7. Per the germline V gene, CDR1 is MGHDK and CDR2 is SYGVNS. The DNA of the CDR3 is TGTGCCAGCAGTGGGTGGGGGACAGGGACTAGCAATCAGCCCCAGCATTTT. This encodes CASSGWGTGTSNQPQHF.

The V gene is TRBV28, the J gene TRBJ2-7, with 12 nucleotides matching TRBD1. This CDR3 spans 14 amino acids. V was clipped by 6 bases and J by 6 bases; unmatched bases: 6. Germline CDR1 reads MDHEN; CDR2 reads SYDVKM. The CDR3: CASSRRDRGPEQYF. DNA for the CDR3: TGTGCCAGCAGCCGAAGGGACAGGGGGCCCGAGCAGTACTTC.

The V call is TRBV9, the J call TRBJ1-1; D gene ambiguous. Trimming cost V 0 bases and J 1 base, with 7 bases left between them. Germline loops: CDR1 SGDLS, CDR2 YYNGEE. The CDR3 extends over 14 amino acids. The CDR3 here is CASSVAWQNTEAFF. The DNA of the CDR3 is TGTGCCAGCAGCGTAGCTTGGCAGAACACTGAAGCTTTCTTT.

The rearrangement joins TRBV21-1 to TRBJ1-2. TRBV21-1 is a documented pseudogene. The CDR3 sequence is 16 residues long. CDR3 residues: CASSKMSCGSSYGYTF. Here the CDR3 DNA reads TGTGCCAGCAGCAAAATGAGCTGCGGGAGTTCTTATGGCTACACCTTC.

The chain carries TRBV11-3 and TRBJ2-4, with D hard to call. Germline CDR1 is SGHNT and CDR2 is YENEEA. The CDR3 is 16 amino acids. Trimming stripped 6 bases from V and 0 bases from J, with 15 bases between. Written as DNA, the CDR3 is TGTGCCAGCAGTCCGAGACGGTGGCTAGCCAAAAACATTCAGTACTTC. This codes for CASSPRRWLAKNIQYF. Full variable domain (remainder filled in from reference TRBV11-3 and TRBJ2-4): EAGVVQSPRYKIIEKKQPVAFWCNPISGHNTLYWYLQNLGQGPELLIRYENEEAVDDSQLPKDRFSAERLKGVDSTLKIQPAELGDSAVYLCASSPRRWLAKNIQYFGAGTRLSVL.

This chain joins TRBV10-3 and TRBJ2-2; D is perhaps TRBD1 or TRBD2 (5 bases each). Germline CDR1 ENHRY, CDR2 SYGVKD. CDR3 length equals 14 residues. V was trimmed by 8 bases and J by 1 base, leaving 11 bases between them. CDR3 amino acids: CAIGGRVNTGELFF. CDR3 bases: TGTGCCATCGGGGGAAGGGTGAACACCGGGGAGCTGTTTTTT.

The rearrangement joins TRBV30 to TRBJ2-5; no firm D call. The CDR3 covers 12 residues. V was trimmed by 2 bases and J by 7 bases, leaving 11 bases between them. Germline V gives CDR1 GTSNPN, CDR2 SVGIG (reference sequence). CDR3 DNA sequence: TGTGCCTGGAGTAGCCGTCCCGGGACCCAGTACTTC. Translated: CAWSSRPGTQYF.